The 29 T cell receptor beta chains below were found in one sample sequenced in a study of identical twins. From the 5' RACE reads, TCRdb called clonotypes with MiXCR, one entry per CDR3 protein. Among more than 250,000 distinct CDR3 sequences listed, roughly 8.6% were seen once. These data are also associated with another study on yellow fever vaccine responses in identical twins.

The sample consisted of memory (CD45RO+) T cells sorted from blood. The receptors originated from a woman between 18 and 29 years old in good health.

The CDR3 loop is CASSYSFGQLMNTEAFF. DNA for the CDR3: TGTGCCAGCAGTTACTCATTTGGACAGCTCATGAACACTGAAGCTTTCTTT. The gene calls are TRBV6-5 and TRBJ1-1; a possible D gene is TRBD1 (6 bases). Germline V gene sequence: CDR1 MNHEY, CDR2 SVGAGI. V was trimmed by 0 bases and J by 0 bases, leaving 14 bases between them. CDR3 length: 17 residues.

This clonotype was counted at least ten times. The chain carries TRBV5-1 and TRBJ2-1; maybe TRBD2 (6 bases). Per germline, CDR1 SGHRS and CDR2 YFSETQ. Trimming took 0 bases from V and 10 from J, leaving 23 bases between them. The CDR3 spans 17 residues. The CDR3 protein is CASSLGGRDSSSREQFF. The DNA for the CDR3 is TGCGCCAGCAGCTTGGGGGGCCGGGACTCCTCGAGTCGGGAGCAGTTCTTC.

V and J are TRBV12-3 or TRBV12-4 and TRBJ1-5; the D gene is possibly TRBD1 (5 bases). This CDR3 contains 14 residues. The ends were cut back, 6 bases at V and 7 bases at J, with 16 bases in the middle. The CDR3 loop is CASRGRVAWQPQHF. CDR3 in DNA: TGTGCCAGCAGGGGCAGGGTGGCATGGCAGCCCCAGCATTTT.

The chain is built from TRBV7-9 and TRBJ1-1; a possible D gene is TRBD1 (5 bases). The CDR3 is 13 amino acids. Trimming took off 5 bases at V and 0 bases at J, with 7 bases between the two ends. Germline V gene sequence: CDR1 SEHNR, CDR2 FQNEAQ (reference sequence). The CDR3 sequence: CASSRQMNTEAFF. In DNA, the CDR3 is TGTGCCAGCAGCCGACAGATGAACACTGAAGCTTTCTTT.

This clonotype was recorded many times. V and J are TRBV27 and TRBJ2-3, with 10 bases fitting TRBD1. CDR3 length: 20 amino acids. With V trimmed by 3 bases and J by 5 bases, 20 bases remained unmatched. The germline V gene encodes CDR1 MNHEY and CDR2 SMNVEV (reference sequence). The CDR3: CASSLNDRGPAFTLGDTQYF. In DNA, the CDR3 is TGTGCCAGCAGTTTGAACGACAGGGGGCCAGCGTTCACATTAGGAGATACGCAGTATTTT.

This clonotype was seen only a few times. V usage is TRBV24-1 and J usage is TRBJ2-2; the match to TRBD2 covers 7 bases. Germline lookup yields CDR1 KGHDR and CDR2 SFDVKD. The length of the CDR3 is 15 residues. With V trimmed by 4 bases and J by 5 bases, 6 bases remained unmatched. CDR3 region: CATSDRDYWTGELFF. DNA of the CDR3: TGTGCCACCAGTGACAGGGACTATTGGACCGGGGAGCTGTTTTTT.

The rearrangement links TRBV5-1 to TRBJ2-1, with 15 bases identical to TRBD2. CDR3 length: 18 amino acids. Germline CDR1 SGHRS, CDR2 YFSETQ. Germline trimming cut 4 bases from V and 6 bases from J; bases unmatched to any gene: 11. CDR3 loop: CASSPGLAGGPAFNEQFF. CDR3 DNA: TGCGCCAGCAGCCCCGGACTAGCGGGAGGGCCCGCCTTCAATGAGCAGTTCTTC. Full variable domain (missing parts from reference TRBV5-1 and TRBJ2-1): KAGVTQTPRYLIKTRGQQVTLSCSPISGHRSVSWYQQTPGQGLQFLFEYFSETQRNKGNFPGRFSGRQFSNSRSEMNVSTLELGDSALYLCASSPGLAGGPAFNEQFFGPGTRLTVL.

The chain uses TRBV7-7 and TRBJ2-5, with a tentative D call TRBD2 (5 bases). Trimming removed 5 bases from V and 5 bases from J, with 18 bases in between. Germline V gene data show CDR1 as SSHAT and CDR2 as FNYEAQ (reference sequence). CDR3 length: 15 amino acids. CDR3 sequence (DNA): TGTGCCAGCAGCCACCAACTAGGCCTCGCGGAGACCCAGTACTTC. Its protein is CASSHQLGLAETQYF. Complete variable domain (other parts from reference TRBV7-7 and TRBJ2-5): GAGVSQSPRYKVTKRGQDVTLRCDPISSHATLYWYQQALGQGPEFLTYFNYEAQPDKSGLPSDRFSAERPEGSISTLTIQRTEQRDSAMYRCASSHQLGLAETQYFGPGTRLLVL.

V usage is TRBV6-2 or TRBV6-3 and J usage is TRBJ1-2; 7 nucleotides match TRBD1. The junction had 13 bases not matched to a gene; V was cut back by 6 bases and J by 9 bases. CDR1 and CDR2 from the germline V gene are MNHEY and SVGEGT. CDR3 length: 14 residues. The chain's CDR3 is CASSLGQQKISYTF. The CDR3 DNA reads as TGTGCCAGCAGCCTGGGACAGCAGAAGATTAGCTACACCTTC.

The J gene is TRBJ2-5, the V gene TRBV6-1, with a possible D match to TRBD1 (7 bases). CDR1 is MNHNS and CDR2 is SASEGT in the germline V gene. The CDR3 has 16 amino acids. V was shortened by 5 bases and J by 0 bases, with 16 bases between the two germline ends. The CDR3 nucleotides read TGTGCCAGCAGTCGGCAGGGGGGCCGGTACCAAGAGACCCAGTACTTC. Translating gives CASSRQGGRYQETQYF.

Only a few counts were recorded for this clonotype. The chain links TRBV7-9 to TRBJ1-6; D unclear. This CDR3 spans 14 amino acids. Trimming removed 8 bases at V and 6 bases at J, with 14 bases between. Germline V lookup: CDR1 SEHNR, CDR2 FQNEAQ (reference sequence). The CDR3 protein is CASRHTGLNSPLHF. CDR3 sequence (DNA): TGTGCCAGCCGACATACGGGTCTTAATTCACCCCTCCACTTT. Full variable domain (rest looked up from reference TRBV7-9 and TRBJ1-6): DTGVSQNPRHKITKRGQNVTFRCDPISEHNRLYWYRQTLGQGPEFLTYFQNEAQLEKSRLLSDRFSAERPKGSFSTLEIQRTEQGDSAMYLCASRHTGLNSPLHFGNGTRLTVT.

This clonotype was seen ten or more times. This chain links TRBV5-5 with TRBJ2-1, with 7 bases matching TRBD1. V was pared by 3 bases and J by 0 bases, with 3 bases of the junction left unmatched. CDR3 length: 15 residues. From germline, CDR1 is SGHKS and CDR2 YYEKEE (reference sequence). CDR3 DNA sequence: TGTGCCAGCAGCTCTCAGGGGGTCTCCTACAATGAGCAGTTCTTC. Its protein is CASSSQGVSYNEQFF.

This clonotype was seen at least ten times. In nucleotides, the CDR3 is TGTGCCAGCACTCCCGGGAGGTTGAGCTCCTACAATGAGCAGTTCTTC. The encoded protein is CASTPGRLSSYNEQFF. V gene TRBV2 combines with J gene TRBJ2-1, with TRBD2 matching 7 bases. With V trimmed by 7 bases and J by 0 bases, 9 bases remained unmatched. In germline, CDR1 is SNHLY, CDR2 FYNNEI. CDR3 length: 16 amino acids. Full variable domain (missing parts from reference TRBV2 and TRBJ2-1): EPEVTQTPSHQVTQMGQEVILRCVPISNHLYFYWYRQILGQKVEFLVSFYNNEISEKSEIFDDQFSVERPDGSNFTLKIRSTKLEDSAMYFCASTPGRLSSYNEQFFGPGTRLTVL.

The V gene is TRBV5-8, the J gene TRBJ1-5; D not resolved. Trimming cost V 4 bases and J 0 bases, with 14 bases left between them. This CDR3 is built from 16 residues. The germline V gene encodes CDR1 SGHTS and CDR2 YDEGEE. The CDR3 nucleotides are TGTGCCAGCAGCAACCCTACACGAAATAGCAATCAGCCCCAGCATTTT. This gives the protein CASSNPTRNSNQPQHF.

This clonotype was counted many times. V is TRBV12-5 and J is TRBJ2-5, with a weak D call TRBD1 (6 bases). Per the germline V gene, CDR1 is LGHNT and CDR2 is FRNRAP. The germline V and J ends were trimmed by 2 bases and 3 bases, with 19 bases remaining between them. The CDR3 is 17 residues long. CDR3 bases: TGTGCTAGTGGTTTGTCCCAGGGGCTCCAAAAGGAAGAGACCCAGTACTTC. Translated: CASGLSQGLQKEETQYF. The variable domain in full, completed from reference TRBV12-5 and TRBJ2-5, reads DARVTQTPRHKVTEMGQEVTMRCQPILGHNTVFWYRQTMMQGLELLAYFRNRAPLDDSGMPKDRFSAEMPDATLATLKIQPSEPRDSAVYFCASGLSQGLQKEETQYFGPGTRLLVL.

J is TRBJ2-1 and V is TRBV15; tentatively, D is TRBD1 (5 bases). The V end was cut by 6 bases, the J end by 8 bases, with 20 bases between. In germline, CDR1 is LNHNV, CDR2 YYDKDF (reference sequence). The CDR3 contains 15 residues. The CDR3 loop is CATRSLDSLGDEQFF. As DNA, the CDR3 is TGTGCCACCAGGTCCCTCGACAGCCTTGGGGATGAGCAGTTCTTC.

The rearrangement uses TRBV11-3 and TRBJ2-3; 7 bases map to TRBD2. Trimming took 5 bases from V and 5 from J; bases not matched to a gene: 4. Germline assignment: CDR1 SGHNT and CDR2 YENEEA. This CDR3 is 13 amino acids long. CDR3 protein: CASSRTSVDTQYF. The DNA for the CDR3 is TGTGCCAGCAGCAGGACTAGTGTAGATACGCAGTATTTT.

This clonotype was observed at least ten times. The V and J genes are TRBV20-1 and TRBJ2-1; the match to TRBD2 covers 7 bases. CDR3 size: 16 residues. The germline V gene encodes CDR1 DFQATT and CDR2 SNEGSKA (reference sequence). V was pared by 6 bases and J by 7 bases, with 18 bases of the junction left unmatched. The CDR3 DNA reads TGCAGTGCCCGCCCCCCTAGTGCGGGAGTATCAAATGAGCAGTTCTTC. This encodes CSARPPSAGVSNEQFF.

This clonotype has more than one count but fewer than ten. V usage is TRBV6-5 and J usage is TRBJ1-5, with 7 bases lining up with TRBD1. J lost 2 bases, V lost 0 bases, and 7 bases had no gene match. The CDR3 extends over 17 amino acids. Germline values: CDR1 MNHEY, CDR2 SVGAGI. The CDR3 DNA sequence: TGTGCCAGCAGTTACTCGTGGACAGGTGTCGGCAATCAGCCCCAGCATTTT. The encoded protein is CASSYSWTGVGNQPQHF.

This clonotype has more than one count but fewer than ten. The J gene is TRBJ2-3, the V gene TRBV11-2; D not resolved. The CDR3 loop spans 14 amino acids. Trimming shortened V by 1 base and J by 5 bases, and 10 bases separated the two germline ends. Germline V gene sequence: CDR1 SGHAT, CDR2 FQNNGV. The CDR3 region is CASSLVGKIDTQYF. In DNA, the CDR3 is TGTGCCAGCAGCTTAGTAGGAAAGATAGATACGCAGTATTTT.

This clonotype was counted a few times. This rearrangement joins TRBV7-9 to TRBJ2-2, with D hard to call. Trimming cost V 1 base and J 9 bases, with 3 bases left between them. This CDR3 spans 11 amino acids. Germline V gene sequence: CDR1 SEHNR, CDR2 FQNEAQ (reference sequence). The DNA of the CDR3 is TGTGCCAGCAGCTTAGTTCGGGAGCTGTTTTTT. Translated, it gives CASSLVRELFF.

This clonotype was recorded many times. The rearrangement links TRBV12-3 or TRBV12-4 to TRBJ2-1, with a tentative D call TRBD2 (6 bases). Trimming stripped 6 bases from V and 5 bases from J, with 17 bases between. This CDR3 spans 15 amino acids. The CDR3 DNA follows: TGTGCCAGCAGGCGGGACCCAGCCCCCCACAATGAGCAGTTCTTC. Translating it yields CASRRDPAPHNEQFF.

In this sample, this clonotype turned up many times. The chain couples TRBV20-1 to TRBJ2-5; unclear D gene. Germline CDR1 DFQATT, CDR2 SNEGSKA (reference sequence). Trimming left V 5 bases short and J 5 bases short, with 12 bases between. CDR3 length: 12 amino acids. The CDR3 DNA is TGCAGTGCTGGCACCATTCGGGAGACCCAGTACTTC. Its translation: CSAGTIRETQYF.

The V and J genes are TRBV7-9 and TRBJ2-3; TRBD2 matches at 13 bases. The CDR3 has 16 residues. In germline, CDR1 is SEHNR, CDR2 FQNEAQ (reference sequence). V lost 3 bases to trimming and J lost 2 bases; unmatched junction nucleotides: 2. The CDR3 nucleotides are TGTGCCAGCAGCTTTGGACTAGCGGGGGACACAGATACGCAGTATTTT. This translates into CASSFGLAGDTDTQYF.

The chain uses TRBV12-3 or TRBV12-4 and TRBJ2-7, with 10 bases aligning to TRBD2. V gave up 5 bases and J gave up 6 bases; unmatched junction bases: 13. The CDR3 runs to 16 residues. The CDR3 nucleotides read TGTGCCAGCAGTAGGGGTGGGGGAACTAGCGGGACCGAGCAGTACTTC. This codes for CASSRGGGTSGTEQYF.

This clonotype has just a few counts. The rearrangement links TRBV6-1 to TRBJ2-5; TRBD2 is a possible D gene (5 bases). The CDR3 contains 17 residues. CDR1 is MNHNS, CDR2 SASEGT, per germline. Trimming cost V 5 bases and J 0 bases, with 19 bases left between them. The CDR3: CASSQPQRSPYQETQYF. The CDR3 nucleotides read TGTGCCAGCAGTCAACCGCAGCGGTCACCGTACCAAGAGACCCAGTACTTC.

The chain recombines TRBV15 with TRBJ1-3; 7 nucleotides line up with TRBD1. The germline gives CDR1 LNHNV, CDR2 YYDKDF (reference sequence). With 1 base clipped from V and 0 bases from J, the junction kept 6 bases outside the gene matches. The CDR3 covers 17 residues. CDR3 residues: CATSRVTGTHSGNTIYF. The CDR3 coding sequence is TGTGCCACCAGCAGAGTGACAGGGACCCACTCTGGAAACACCATATATTTT.

This clonotype was counted many times. V gene TRBV27 combines with J gene TRBJ2-7; 7 nucleotides align to TRBD2. The CDR3 totals 15 residues. The V gene's germline CDR1 is MNHEY and CDR2 SMNVEV (reference sequence). Unmatched junction bases numbered 6, after V lost 4 bases and J lost 0 bases. The CDR3 DNA follows: TGTGCCAGCAGTTGGGGGGGATCCCGCTCCTACGAGCAGTACTTC. Translated: CASSWGGSRSYEQYF.

This clonotype was observed many times. The gene calls are TRBV7-2 and TRBJ1-1; 7 nucleotides line up with TRBD1. Germline CDR1 reads SGHTA; CDR2 reads FQGNSA. Germline trimming cut 5 bases from V and 5 bases from J; bases unmatched to any gene: 11. The CDR3 contains 15 residues. The CDR3 nucleotides are TGTGCCAGCAGCCGGGGGAGGGGGCTGAGTACTGAAGCTTTCTTT. Protein product: CASSRGRGLSTEAFF. The complete variable domain, with remaining parts taken from reference TRBV7-2 and TRBJ1-1, reads GAGVSQSPSNKVTEKGKDVELRCDPISGHTALYWYRQSLGQGLEFLIYFQGNSAPDKSGLPSDRFSAERTGGSVSTLTIQRTQQEDSAVYLCASSRGRGLSTEAFFGQGTRLTVV.